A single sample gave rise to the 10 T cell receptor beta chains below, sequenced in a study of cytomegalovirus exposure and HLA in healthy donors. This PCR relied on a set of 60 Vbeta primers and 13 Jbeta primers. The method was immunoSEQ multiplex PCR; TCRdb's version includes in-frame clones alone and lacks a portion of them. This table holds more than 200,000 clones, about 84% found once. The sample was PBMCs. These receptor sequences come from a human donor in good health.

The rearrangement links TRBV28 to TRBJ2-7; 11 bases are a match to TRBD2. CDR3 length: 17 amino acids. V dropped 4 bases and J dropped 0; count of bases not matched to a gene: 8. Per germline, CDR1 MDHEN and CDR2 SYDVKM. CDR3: CASSSRTSGLSSYEQYF. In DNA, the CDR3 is TGTGCCAGCAGTTCCAGGACTAGCGGGTTAAGCTCCTACGAGCAGTACTTC.

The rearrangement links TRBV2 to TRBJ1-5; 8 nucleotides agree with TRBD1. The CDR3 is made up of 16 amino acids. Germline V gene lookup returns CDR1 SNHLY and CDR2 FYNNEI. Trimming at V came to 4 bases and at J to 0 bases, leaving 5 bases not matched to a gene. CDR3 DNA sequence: TGTGCCAGCAGTGGCCCCGACAGGGGTAGCAATCAGCCCCAGCATTTT. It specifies CASSGPDRGSNQPQHF.

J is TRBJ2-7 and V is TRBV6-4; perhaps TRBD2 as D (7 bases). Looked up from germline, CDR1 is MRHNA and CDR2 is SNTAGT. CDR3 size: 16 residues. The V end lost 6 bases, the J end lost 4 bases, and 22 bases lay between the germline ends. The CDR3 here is CASSEEGGVAIYEQYF. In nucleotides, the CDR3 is TGTGCCAGCAGCGAGGAGGGGGGGGTGGCGATATACGAGCAGTACTTC.

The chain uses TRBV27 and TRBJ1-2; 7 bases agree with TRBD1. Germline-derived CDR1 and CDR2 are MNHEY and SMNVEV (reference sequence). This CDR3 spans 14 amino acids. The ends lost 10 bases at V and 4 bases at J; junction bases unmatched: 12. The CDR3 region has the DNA TGTGCCACCAGACAGGGATACGACTCCTATGGCTACACCTTC. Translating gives CATRQGYDSYGYTF.

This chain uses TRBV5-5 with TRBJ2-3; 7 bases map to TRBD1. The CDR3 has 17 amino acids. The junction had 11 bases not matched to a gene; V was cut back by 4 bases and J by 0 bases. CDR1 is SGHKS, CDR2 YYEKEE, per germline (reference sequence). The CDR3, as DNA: TGTGCCAGCAGCCGGGGACAGATTTTACAGAGCACAGATACGCAGTATTTT. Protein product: CASSRGQILQSTDTQYF.

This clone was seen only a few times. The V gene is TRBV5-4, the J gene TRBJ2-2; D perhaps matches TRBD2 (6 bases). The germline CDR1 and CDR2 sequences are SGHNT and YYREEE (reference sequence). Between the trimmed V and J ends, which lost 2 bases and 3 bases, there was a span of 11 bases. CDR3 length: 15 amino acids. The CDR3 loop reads CASSLTGEYTGELFF. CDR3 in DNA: TGTGCCAGCAGCTTAACGGGAGAATACACCGGGGAGCTGTTTTTT.

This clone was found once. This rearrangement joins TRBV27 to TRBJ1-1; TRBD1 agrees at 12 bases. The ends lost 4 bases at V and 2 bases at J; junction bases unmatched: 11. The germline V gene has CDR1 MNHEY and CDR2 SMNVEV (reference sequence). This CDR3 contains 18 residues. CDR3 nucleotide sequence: TGTGCCAGCAGTTCAACCGGGACAGGGGGCGCGGTCAACACTGAAGCTTTCTTT. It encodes CASSSTGTGGAVNTEAFF.

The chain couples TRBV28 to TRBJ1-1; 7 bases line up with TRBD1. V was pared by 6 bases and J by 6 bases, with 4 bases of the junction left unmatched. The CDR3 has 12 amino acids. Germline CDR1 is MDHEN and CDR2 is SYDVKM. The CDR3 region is CASREDRPEAFF. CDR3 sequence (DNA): TGTGCCAGCAGGGAGGACAGGCCTGAAGCTTTCTTT.

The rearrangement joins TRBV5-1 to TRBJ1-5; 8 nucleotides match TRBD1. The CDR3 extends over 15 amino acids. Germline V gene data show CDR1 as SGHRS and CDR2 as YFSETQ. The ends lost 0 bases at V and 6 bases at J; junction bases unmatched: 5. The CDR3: CASSLGQGAGQPQHF. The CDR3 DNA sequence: TGCGCCAGCAGCTTGGGTCAGGGGGCGGGTCAGCCCCAGCATTTT.

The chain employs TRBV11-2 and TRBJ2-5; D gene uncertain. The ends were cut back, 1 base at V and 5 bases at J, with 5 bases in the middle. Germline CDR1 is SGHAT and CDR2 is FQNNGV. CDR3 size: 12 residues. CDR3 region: CASSLGSETQYF. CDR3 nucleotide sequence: TGTGCCAGCAGCTTAGGTTCGGAGACCCAGTACTTC. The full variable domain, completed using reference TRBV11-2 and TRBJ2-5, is EAGVAQSPRYKIIEKRQSVAFWCNPISGHATLYWYQQILGQGPKLLIQFQNNGVVDDSQLPKDRFSAERLKGVDSTLKIQPAKLEDSAVYLCASSLGSETQYFGPGTRLLVL.